The 25 T cell receptor beta chains below were found in one sample sequenced in a study of blood T cell repertoires in COVID-19. The assay was immunoSEQ multiplex PCR, and TCRdb's table has in-frame clones only and misses some. The table shows 300,000 to 450,000 clones, with about 90% occurring only once. The specimen was peripheral blood. All receptors come from a woman in her twenties or thirties with COVID-19, enrolled during active disease.

This rearrangement joins TRBV3-1 (or the pseudogene TRBV3-2) to TRBJ2-7, with D perhaps TRBD2 (6 bases). Germline loops: CDR1 LGHDT, CDR2 YNNKEL (reference sequence). The CDR3 covers 14 residues. V gave up 4 bases and J gave up 3 bases, with 13 bases separating them. The DNA for the CDR3 is TGTGCCAGCAGCCGTCTAGCGAACCGCTACGAGCAGTACTTC. Its protein is CASSRLANRYEQYF.

The chain couples TRBV3-1 (or the pseudogene TRBV3-2) to TRBJ2-1; 9 bases agree with TRBD1. Germline V gene sequence: CDR1 LGHDT, CDR2 YNNKEL (reference sequence). This CDR3 comprises 16 residues. V was pared by 3 bases and J by 4 bases, with 7 bases of the junction left unmatched. In nucleotides, the CDR3 is TGTGCCAGCAGCCACGGAAGGACAGGGGTGTACAATGAGCAGTTCTTC. It codes for CASSHGRTGVYNEQFF.

This clone showed up just once. The chain carries TRBV7-2 and TRBJ2-7, with 8 bases aligning to TRBD1. Germline V gives CDR1 SGHTA, CDR2 FQGNSA. The length of the CDR3 is 18 residues. Losses at the gene ends were 2 bases for V and 4 bases for J; bases not matched to a gene: 16. DNA of the CDR3: TGTGCCAGCAGCTTAAGCGGACAGGGCCGCCTTCGGGGGTACGAGCAGTACTTC. The encoded protein is CASSLSGQGRLRGYEQYF.

The chain combines TRBV24-1 with TRBJ2-3; possibly TRBD1 for D (8 bases). Germline V CDR1 and CDR2: KGHDR, SFDVKD. Trimming shortened V by 4 bases and J by 6 bases, and 22 bases separated the two germline ends. CDR3 length: 17 amino acids. In DNA, the CDR3 is TGTGCCACCAGTGACTCTGGACAGGGAGGGGTTCGCGATACGCAGTATTTT. It is translated as CATSDSGQGGVRDTQYF.

The chain employs TRBV6-6 and TRBJ1-2, with a weak D call TRBD1 (5 bases). From germline, CDR1 is MNHNY and CDR2 SVGAGI (reference sequence). Trimming removed 7 bases from V and 10 bases from J, with 13 bases in between. This CDR3 comprises 11 residues. The CDR3 protein is CASTYQGAYTF. The DNA of the CDR3 is TGTGCCAGCACCTACCAGGGTGCCTACACCTTC.

This clone was seen a few times. The J gene is TRBJ1-5, the V gene TRBV4-1; D is unresolved. The V end was cut by 0 bases, the J end by 0 bases, with 12 bases between. Germline V CDR1 and CDR2: MGHRA, YSYEKL. The CDR3 length is 17 residues. CDR3 residues: CASSQDVRPFSNQPQHF. The CDR3, as DNA: TGCGCCAGCAGCCAAGACGTCAGGCCCTTTAGCAATCAGCCCCAGCATTTT.

This clone was seen a few times. The chain carries TRBV5-1 and TRBJ2-1; possible D gene TRBD1, 6 bases. This CDR3 is built from 15 residues. V was trimmed by 4 bases and J by 7 bases, leaving 18 bases between them. Germline values: CDR1 SGHRS, CDR2 YFSETQ. The CDR3 here is CASSPGDNNGNEQFF. CDR3 sequence (DNA): TGCGCCAGCAGCCCCGGGGACAACAATGGGAATGAGCAGTTCTTC.

V gene TRBV2 combines with J gene TRBJ2-3, with D possibly matching TRBD2 (5 bases). Per germline, CDR1 SNHLY and CDR2 FYNNEI. The CDR3 is 15 residues long. Trimming cost V 3 bases and J 4 bases, with 14 bases left between them. The DNA for the CDR3 is TGTGCCAGCAGTGAGGACTCGCCCAGCGCAGATACGCAGTATTTT. It codes for CASSEDSPSADTQYF.

This clone appeared a few times. The chain joins TRBV7-8 to TRBJ1-4, with unresolved D. Germline CDR1 SGHVS, CDR2 FQNEAQ. The CDR3 sequence is 16 residues long. V dropped 1 base and J dropped 0 bases, with 9 bases sitting between them. The CDR3 here is CASSLETVATNEKLFF. The CDR3 DNA reads TGTGCCAGCAGCTTAGAAACGGTCGCAACTAATGAAAAACTGTTTTTT.

The CDR3 region has the DNA TGTGCCAGCAGTGAATCCCCGGGACTAGCGGGAAGCACCGGGGAGCTGTTTTTT. It is translated as CASSESPGLAGSTGELFF. The V gene is TRBV25-1, the J gene TRBJ2-2; 13 bases are shared with TRBD2. With 1 base clipped from V and 4 bases from J, the junction kept 6 bases outside the gene matches. The CDR3 totals 18 residues. Germline CDR1 and CDR2: MGHDK and SYGVNS.

The rearrangement links TRBV19 to TRBJ2-5; TRBD2 aligns across 7 bases. Germline trimming cut 5 bases from V and 3 bases from J; bases unmatched to any gene: 6. The germline V gene encodes CDR1 LNHDA and CDR2 SQIVND (reference sequence). The CDR3 runs to 14 residues. The CDR3 DNA reads as TGTGCCAGTAGTCCCATGGGAGGGAAAGAGACCCAGTACTTC. This sequence encodes CASSPMGGKETQYF.

The chain is built from TRBV15 and TRBJ2-2, with TRBD2 matching over 8 bases. The V segment lost 3 bases and the J segment 5 bases; nucleotides outside the gene matches: 8. The germline V gene encodes CDR1 LNHNV and CDR2 YYDKDF (reference sequence). The CDR3 is 16 amino acids. For the CDR3, the DNA is TGTGCCACCAGCAGCCCGGGAGGGGGGTGGACCGGGGAGCTGTTTTTT. This encodes CATSSPGGGWTGELFF.

The V call is TRBV6-5, the J call TRBJ2-3, with D unclear. This CDR3 region has 14 residues. CDR1 and CDR2 (germline): MNHEY, SVGAGI. V dropped 4 bases and J dropped 2 bases, with 10 bases sitting between them. The CDR3: CASSSERPTDTQYF. The CDR3 region has the DNA TGTGCCAGCAGTTCTGAGCGTCCCACAGATACGCAGTATTTT.

The chain links TRBV7-3 to TRBJ2-7; D is perhaps TRBD2 (6 bases). Trimming shortened V by 5 bases and J by 6 bases, and 17 bases separated the two germline ends. Germline V gives CDR1 SGHTA, CDR2 FQGTGA. This CDR3 region has 14 residues. The CDR3 DNA sequence: TGTGCCAGCAGCCCATCAGGGACTCGCGGCGAGCAGTACTTC. Amino acid sequence: CASSPSGTRGEQYF.

The rearrangement uses TRBV19 and TRBJ2-3; 8 bases match TRBD2. This CDR3 is 16 amino acids long. Germline assignment: CDR1 LNHDA and CDR2 SQIVND (reference sequence). Trimming cost V 1 base and J 3 bases; bases outside gene matches: 6. CDR3: CASSIAAGRGTDTQYF. CDR3 DNA sequence: TGTGCCAGTAGTATAGCCGCCGGGAGGGGAACAGATACGCAGTATTTT.

The CDR3 spells CASSDEPWGATEPQHF. CDR3 DNA sequence: TGTGCCAGCTCAGATGAGCCATGGGGCGCCACGGAGCCCCAGCATTTT. The rearrangement joins TRBV18 to TRBJ1-5; tentatively, D is TRBD1 (5 bases). CDR3 length: 16 residues. Germline CDR1 is KGHSH and CDR2 is LQKENI. The V end was cut by 5 bases, the J end by 8 bases, with 22 bases between.

CDR3 protein: CASSPDRGPREQYF. The CDR3 DNA follows: TGTGCCAGCAGCCCAGACAGGGGGCCGCGCGAGCAGTACTTC. The chain carries TRBV3-1 (or the pseudogene TRBV3-2) and TRBJ2-7; 10 bases match TRBD1. The germline CDR1 and CDR2 sequences are LGHDT and YNNKEL (reference sequence). The CDR3 covers 14 residues. The J segment lost 6 bases and the V segment lost 4 bases, leaving 6 bases of the junction unmatched.

The chain joins TRBV5-6 to TRBJ2-7; D not resolved. The CDR3 is made up of 14 amino acids. Trimming pared 4 bases from V and 0 bases from J, leaving 11 bases between. Germline values: CDR1 SGHDT, CDR2 YYEEEE. The CDR3, as DNA: TGTGCCAGCAGCCCCGAGAGGTCCTCCTACGAGCAGTACTTC. Protein sequence: CASSPERSSYEQYF. Full variable domain (remainder filled in from reference TRBV5-6 and TRBJ2-7): DAGVTQSPTHLIKTRGQQVTLRCSPKSGHDTVSWYQQALGQGPQFIFQYYEEEERQRGNFPDRFSGHQFPNYSSELNVNALLLGDSALYLCASSPERSSYEQYFGPGTRLTVT.

In this sample, this clone turned up a few times. The chain employs TRBV28 and TRBJ2-5, with 8 bases fitting TRBD2. Germline lookup yields CDR1 MDHEN and CDR2 SYDVKM. Trimming took 6 bases from V and 5 from J; bases not matched to a gene: 5. This CDR3 region has 13 residues. The CDR3 loop is CASSPSGGETQYF. In DNA, the CDR3 is TGTGCCAGCAGCCCATCGGGAGGGGAGACCCAGTACTTC.

The chain combines TRBV7-9 with TRBJ1-4; 7 bases match TRBD1. Germline V gives CDR1 SEHNR, CDR2 FQNEAQ (reference sequence). This CDR3 has 13 amino acids. V was clipped by 5 bases and J by 7 bases; unmatched bases: 4. The CDR3 DNA reads TGTGCCAGCAGCAGAGGGGGCTTTGAAAAACTGTTTTTT. Translating gives CASSRGGFEKLFF.

This clone has ten or more counts. The chain's CDR3 is CASSLEGPQHF. The DNA of the CDR3 is TGTGCCAGCAGCCTCGAGGGGCCCCAGCATTTT. This rearrangement joins TRBV7-9 to TRBJ1-5, with D unclear. There are 11 residues in the CDR3. Trimming stripped 5 bases from V and 9 bases from J, with 8 bases between. Per germline, CDR1 SEHNR and CDR2 FQNEAQ (reference sequence).

V is TRBV5-4 and J is TRBJ2-3, with TRBD2 matching over 7 bases. The CDR3 runs 15 residues. The V and J ends lost 5 bases and 0 bases, in that order; junction bases with no gene match: 6. Germline values: CDR1 SGHNT, CDR2 YYREEE (reference sequence). CDR3 sequence reads: CASRPGLGSTDTQYF. The CDR3 DNA sequence: TGTGCCAGCAGGCCTGGACTAGGGAGCACAGATACGCAGTATTTT.

This chain uses TRBV24-1 with TRBJ2-3; 9 bases agree with TRBD1. Germline values: CDR1 KGHDR, CDR2 SFDVKD. With V trimmed by 6 bases and J by 0 bases, 12 bases remained unmatched. This CDR3 region has 18 residues. The CDR3 DNA is TGTGCCACCAGTTCCCGGGACAGGGCTTTTGCAAGCACAGATACGCAGTATTTT. It yields the protein CATSSRDRAFASTDTQYF.

This sequence joins TRBV25-1 and TRBJ1-3; D remains ambiguous. Germline V gene lookup returns CDR1 MGHDK and CDR2 SYGVNS. The CDR3 runs 13 residues. Trimming shortened V by 8 bases and J by 2 bases, and 10 bases separated the two germline ends. The CDR3 DNA sequence: TGTGCCAGCGTGGCGGCAGCTGGAAACACCATATATTTT. It translates to CASVAAAGNTIYF. Full variable domain (remainder filled in from reference TRBV25-1 and TRBJ1-3): EADIYQTPRYLVIGTGKKITLECSQTMGHDKMYWYQQDPGMELHLIHYSYGVNSTEKGDLSSESTVSRIRTEHFPLTLESARPSHTSQYLCASVAAAGNTIYFGEGSWLTVV.

V usage is TRBV5-1 and J usage is TRBJ1-1; a weak D match, TRBD1 (6 bases). From germline, CDR1 is SGHRS and CDR2 YFSETQ. V lost 4 bases to trimming and J lost 1 base, with 11 bases between them. The length of the CDR3 is 14 residues. The CDR3 loop is CASSPLGGNTEAFF. In DNA form, the CDR3 reads TGCGCCAGCAGCCCCCTAGGGGGGAACACTGAAGCTTTCTTT.